The present TCR beta chain was sequenced within a study of tissue T cells after allogeneic stem cell transplantation. A note on this clone: Antigen: not known. Gene labels here are mouse ones. The read ends 1 residue before the CDR3 terminus; that terminus is restored from the germline J gene.

Germline-derived CDR1 and CDR2 are KGHTA and FQNQQP. The CDR3 has 16 amino acids. The study's findings and limits: Across patients, clones rarely overlapped, yet motif clusters were shared tissue-specifically. The study did not identify alloreactive or antigen-specific tissue TCRs, and some clones might be persisting host cells. Tissue-detected TCR repertoire was only partly captured by blood and spleen T cells.

Libraries were prepared by immunoSEQ multiplex PCR; TCRdb keeps only in-frame clonotypes and omits some of them. Counted here are 5,600 or so clones, roughly 30% occurring once; the ten biggest clones make up around 4.2%. Time point in this sample: mouse harvest day 14 after allogeneic transplant. Mouse grafts combined 10^7 T-cell-depleted bone marrow cells with 10^6 splenic CD5+ T cells. This mouse GVHD model was MHC-mismatched B6 to BALB/c, profiled day 7 or 14. The chain recombines TRBV23 with TRBJ1-4; the table's D call TRBD1 went unverified against the DNA. The origin of this receptor is a female BALB/c mouse given C57BL/6 T cells with graft-versus-host disease after an allogeneic hematopoietic cell transplant. The specimen was skin. The covered CDR3 bases are TGCTCCAGCAGTCAAACGGGACAGGGGACCAACGAAAGATTATTT. It specifies CSSSQTGQGTNERLF. Given in full, the CDR3 is CSSSQTGQGTNERLFF.